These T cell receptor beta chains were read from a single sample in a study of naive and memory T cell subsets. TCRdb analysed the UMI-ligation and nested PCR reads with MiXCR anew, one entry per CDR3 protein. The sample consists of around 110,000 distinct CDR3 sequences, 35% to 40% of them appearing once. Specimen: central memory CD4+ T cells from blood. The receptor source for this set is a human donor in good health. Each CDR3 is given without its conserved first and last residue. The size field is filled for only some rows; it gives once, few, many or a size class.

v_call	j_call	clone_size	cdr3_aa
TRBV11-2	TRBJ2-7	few	ASSLESASAFYEQY
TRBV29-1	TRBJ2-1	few	SVRYSTTTSYNEQF
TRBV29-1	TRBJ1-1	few	SVGDRVFNTEAF
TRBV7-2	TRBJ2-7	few	ASSFMIHEQY
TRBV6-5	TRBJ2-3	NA	ASRTYRALSTDTQY
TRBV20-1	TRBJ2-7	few	SARDGGGTSEQY
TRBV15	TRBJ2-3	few	ATSGTTALYTDTQY
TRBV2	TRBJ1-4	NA	ASSPGTANEKLF
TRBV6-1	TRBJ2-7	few	ASSESPGQDYEQY
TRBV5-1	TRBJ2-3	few	ASSYPLAGDADTQY
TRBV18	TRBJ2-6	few	ASSPQRTGSGANVLT
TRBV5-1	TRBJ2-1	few	ASSTDRGYNEQF
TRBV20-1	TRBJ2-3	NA	SAPNRQTDTQY
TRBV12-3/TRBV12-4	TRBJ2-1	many	ASRYNEQF
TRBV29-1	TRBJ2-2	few	SVEDRAHLNGELF
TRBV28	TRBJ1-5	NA	ASSPSDRSDRPQH
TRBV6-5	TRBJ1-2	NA	ASRPDRGYYGYT
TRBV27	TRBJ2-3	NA	ASSKQGRTDTQY
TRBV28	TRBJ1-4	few	ASTLGTENEKLF
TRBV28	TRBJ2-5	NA	ASSVSPAVETQY
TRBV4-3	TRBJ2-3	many	ASSTQRTSVADTQY
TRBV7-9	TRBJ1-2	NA	ASSLRGFYGYT
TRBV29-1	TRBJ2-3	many	SVDQGANTDTQY
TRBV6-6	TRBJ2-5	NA	ASSSMGGSTETQY
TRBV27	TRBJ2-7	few	ASSFGLQGFEQY